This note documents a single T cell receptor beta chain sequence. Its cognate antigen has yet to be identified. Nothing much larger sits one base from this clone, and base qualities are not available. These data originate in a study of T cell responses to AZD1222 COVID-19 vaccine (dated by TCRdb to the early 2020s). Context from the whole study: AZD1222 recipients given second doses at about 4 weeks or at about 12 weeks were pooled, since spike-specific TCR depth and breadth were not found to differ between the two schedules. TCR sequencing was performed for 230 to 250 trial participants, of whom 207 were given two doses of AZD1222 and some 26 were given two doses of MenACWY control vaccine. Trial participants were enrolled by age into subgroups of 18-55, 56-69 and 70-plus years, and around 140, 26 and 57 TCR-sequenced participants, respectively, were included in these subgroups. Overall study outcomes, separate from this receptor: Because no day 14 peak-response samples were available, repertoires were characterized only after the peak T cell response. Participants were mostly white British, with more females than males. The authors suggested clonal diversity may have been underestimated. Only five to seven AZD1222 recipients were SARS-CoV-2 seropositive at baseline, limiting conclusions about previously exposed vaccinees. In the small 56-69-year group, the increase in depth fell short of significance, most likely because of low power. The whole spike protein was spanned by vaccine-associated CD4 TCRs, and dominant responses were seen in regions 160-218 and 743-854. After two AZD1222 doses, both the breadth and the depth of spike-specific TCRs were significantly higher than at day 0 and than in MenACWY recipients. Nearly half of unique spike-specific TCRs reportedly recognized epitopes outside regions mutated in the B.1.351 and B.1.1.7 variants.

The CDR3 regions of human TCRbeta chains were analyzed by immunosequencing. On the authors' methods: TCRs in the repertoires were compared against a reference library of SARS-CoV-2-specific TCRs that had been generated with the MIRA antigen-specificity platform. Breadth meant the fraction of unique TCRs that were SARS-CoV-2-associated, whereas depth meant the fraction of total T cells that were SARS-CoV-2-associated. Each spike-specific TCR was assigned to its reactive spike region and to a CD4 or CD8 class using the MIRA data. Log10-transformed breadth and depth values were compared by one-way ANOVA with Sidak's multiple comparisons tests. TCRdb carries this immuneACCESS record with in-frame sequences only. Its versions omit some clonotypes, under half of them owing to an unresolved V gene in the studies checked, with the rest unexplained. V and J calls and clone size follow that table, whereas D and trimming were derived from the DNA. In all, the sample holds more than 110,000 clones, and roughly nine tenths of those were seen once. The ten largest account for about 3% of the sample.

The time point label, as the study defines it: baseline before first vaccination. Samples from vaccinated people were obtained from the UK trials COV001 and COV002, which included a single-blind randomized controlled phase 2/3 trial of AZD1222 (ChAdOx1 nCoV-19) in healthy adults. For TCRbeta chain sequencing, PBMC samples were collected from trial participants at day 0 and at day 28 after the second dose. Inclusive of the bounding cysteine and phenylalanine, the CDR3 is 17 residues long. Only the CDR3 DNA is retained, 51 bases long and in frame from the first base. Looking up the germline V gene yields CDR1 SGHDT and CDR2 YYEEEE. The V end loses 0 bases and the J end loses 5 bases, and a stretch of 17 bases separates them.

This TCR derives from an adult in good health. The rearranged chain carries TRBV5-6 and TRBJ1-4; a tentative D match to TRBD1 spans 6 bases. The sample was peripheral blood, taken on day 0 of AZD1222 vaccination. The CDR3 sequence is CASSLAAGGLFNEKLFF. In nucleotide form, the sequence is TGTGCCAGCAGCTTGGCCGCCGGGGGGCTGTTCAATGAAAAACTGTTTTTT.